The entry below gives a single TCR beta chain sequence along with its context. This sample was included in a study of control samples from healthy donors and cancer patients. Profiled with immunoSEQ multiplex PCR; TCRdb holds only in-frame clones, not every one. The profile shows roughly 370,000 clones, approximately 90% of them singletons. Germline CDR1 is SGHTA and CDR2 is FQGTGA. Losses at the gene ends were 1 base for V and 0 bases for J; bases not matched to a gene: 1. The CDR3 is 15 amino acids. The genes are TRBV7-3 and TRBJ2-5; 8 nucleotides match TRBD2. The TCR sequence derives from a man aged 35 to 55 with head and neck cancer. The sample was PBMCs. The CDR3 DNA sequence: TGTGCCAGCAGCTTAATAGCGGGGAACCAAGAGACCCAGTACTTC. It is translated as CASSLIAGNQETQYF.